One and the same sample provided the 15 T cell receptor beta chains below, sequenced in a study of CD8 T cells in ankylosing spondylitis. TCRdb re-called the 5' RACE reads with MiXCR, one entry per CDR3 protein. Of some 92,000 distinct CDR3 sequences in the sample, approximately 30% were seen once. The source material was blood, either unsorted or a sorted T cell fraction (not recorded which). These receptor sequences come from a male donor with ankylosing spondylitis or in good health (not recorded which).

V and J are TRBV7-9 and TRBJ2-7, with 12 bases matching TRBD2. Germline V gene sequence: CDR1 SEHNR, CDR2 FQNEAQ (reference sequence). J lost 5 bases, V lost 0 bases, and 2 bases had no gene match. The length of the CDR3 is 15 residues. CDR3 amino acids: CASSLAGLAGNEQYF. CDR3 nucleotide sequence: TGTGCCAGCAGCTTAGCCGGACTAGCGGGAAACGAGCAGTACTTC.

This clonotype has a handful of counts. This chain connects TRBV10-3 to TRBJ2-7; D ambiguous. V lost 6 bases, J lost 2 bases, and 11 bases lay in between. The CDR3 covers 13 residues. Germline assignment: CDR1 ENHRY and CDR2 SYGVKD. Written as DNA, the CDR3 is TGTGCCATCAGCCAAGACCAGGCCTACGAGCAGTACGTC. Translating gives CAISQDQAYEQYV.

This clonotype came up many times. The chain combines TRBV3-1 with TRBJ2-1; D not resolved. CDR1 is LGHDT, CDR2 YNNKEL, per germline (reference sequence). Trimming left V 0 bases short and J 13 bases short, with 10 bases between. The CDR3 extends over 12 amino acids. The CDR3: CASSQDSAYQFF. The CDR3 bases are TGTGCCAGCAGCCAAGATTCAGCGTATCAGTTCTTC.

This clonotype was seen a few times. The rearrangement uses TRBV5-1 and TRBJ1-6; D not certain. There are 14 residues in the CDR3. Germline CDR1 is SGHRS and CDR2 is YFSETQ. With 6 bases removed from V and 7 bases from J, the gap between germline ends came to 14 bases. The CDR3 here is CASTLGWENSPLHF. For the CDR3, the DNA is TGCGCCAGCACCCTTGGCTGGGAGAATTCACCCCTCCACTTT.

This clonotype turned up a few times. V is TRBV15 and J is TRBJ2-5; 8 positions match TRBD1. With V trimmed by 5 bases and J by 5 bases, 7 bases remained unmatched. The CDR3 sequence is 14 residues long. Germline loops: CDR1 LNHNV, CDR2 YYDKDF (reference sequence). CDR3 in DNA: TGTGCCACCAGCCGGACAGGGCGAGGGGAGACCCAGTACTTC. This codes for CATSRTGRGETQYF. Using reference TRBV15 and TRBJ2-5 for the parts outside the CDR3, the full variable domain is DAMVIQNPRYQVTQFGKPVTLSCSQTLNHNVMYWYQQKSSQAPKLLFHYYDKDFNNEADTPDNFQSRRPNTSFCFLDIRSPGLGDTAMYLCATSRTGRGETQYFGPGTRLLVL.

At least ten counts were recorded for this clonotype. The V and J genes are TRBV20-1 and TRBJ2-1, with 10 nucleotides matching TRBD2. This CDR3 is 15 amino acids long. CDR1 is DFQATT and CDR2 is SNEGSKA in the germline V gene (reference sequence). Germline trimming cut 5 bases from V and 7 bases from J; bases unmatched to any gene: 11. CDR3 nucleotide sequence: TGCAGTGCTGAGACCAGCGGGGGGGCAATAAATGAGCAGTTCTTC. It translates to CSAETSGGAINEQFF.

The chain is built from TRBV6-1 and TRBJ1-6, with D perhaps TRBD1 (6 bases). This CDR3 is built from 19 residues. Germline values: CDR1 MNHNS, CDR2 SASEGT. Trimming cost V 6 bases and J 9 bases, with 30 bases left between them. The chain's CDR3 is CASRPLGFGLGQGSSPLHF. The CDR3 region has the DNA TGTGCCAGCAGACCACTCGGATTTGGCCTTGGTCAGGGGAGTTCACCCCTCCACTTT.

The chain uses TRBV12-3 or TRBV12-4 and TRBJ2-1; no firm D call. The CDR3 has 13 residues. Trimming removed 3 bases at V and 9 bases at J, with 12 bases between. The CDR3 DNA is TGTGCCAGCAGTTTCACCGAGCAAGGTGAGCAGTTCTTC. Amino acids: CASSFTEQGEQFF.

This clonotype was seen a single time. The chain combines TRBV5-1 with TRBJ1-1, with unresolved D. Per germline, CDR1 SGHRS and CDR2 YFSETQ. V lost 4 bases to trimming and J lost 8 bases, with 12 bases between them. The CDR3 extends over 12 amino acids. CDR3 in amino acids: CASSMELGEAFF. Here the CDR3 DNA reads TGCGCCAGCAGCATGGAACTGGGCGAAGCTTTCTTT.

CDR3 loop: CASSSEVGQPQHF. The CDR3 DNA sequence: TGTGCCAGCAGTTCTGAGGTGGGTCAGCCCCAGCATTTT. The gene calls are TRBV12-3 or TRBV12-4 and TRBJ1-5; D gene uncertain. This CDR3 spans 13 amino acids. Trimming shortened V by 4 bases and J by 6 bases, and 10 bases separated the two germline ends.

A few counts support this clonotype. This rearrangement joins TRBV10-3 to TRBJ1-1, with TRBD1 identical over 7 bases. The CDR3 runs 11 residues. V trimming: 6 bases; J trimming: 7 bases; junction bases outside the gene matches: 2. Germline-derived CDR1 and CDR2 are ENHRY and SYGVKD. The CDR3 region has the DNA TGTGCCATCAGAGGACAGGATGAAGCTTTCTTT. It codes for CAIRGQDEAFF.

This clonotype was detected only a few times. The gene calls are TRBV5-1 and TRBJ1-1; D ambiguous. The CDR3 consists of 17 residues. Germline lookup yields CDR1 SGHRS and CDR2 YFSETQ. V lost 2 bases and J 0 bases, leaving 17 bases between the germline ends. DNA of the CDR3: TGCGCCAGCAGCTTACCAGACGTGGCCCCCTTGAACACTGAAGCTTTCTTT. Translated, it gives CASSLPDVAPLNTEAFF.

Notes on this clonotype: The junction departs from the called germline gene at one end, perhaps through a read error. The gene calls are TRBV20-1 and TRBJ1-3, with 10 nucleotides matching TRBD1. This CDR3 region has 17 residues. Germline CDR1 DFQATT, CDR2 SNEGSKA (reference sequence). The CDR3, as DNA: TGCTGTGCTAGATGGACAGGGGGGCGCTTCTCTGGAAACACCATATATTTT. It specifies CCARWTGGRFSGNTIYF.

This clonotype was seen only a few times. J is TRBJ2-7 and V is TRBV5-6; D call uncertain. The CDR3 is made up of 14 amino acids. The germline CDR1 and CDR2 sequences are SGHDT and YYEEEE. V was clipped by 1 base and J by 2 bases, with 10 bases between them. CDR3 amino acids: CASSLYLNTYEQYV. CDR3 nucleotides: TGTGCCAGCAGCTTGTACCTCAATACCTACGAGCAGTACGTC.

In this sample, this clonotype turned up a few times. The chain recombines TRBV10-3 with TRBJ1-2; D is unresolved. CDR3 length: 12 amino acids. With 8 bases removed from V and 2 bases from J, the gap between germline ends came to 9 bases. CDR1 is ENHRY and CDR2 is SYGVKD in the germline V gene. CDR3 residues: CAISIENYGYTF. The CDR3 nucleotides are TGTGCCATCTCGATCGAGAACTATGGCTACACCTTC.